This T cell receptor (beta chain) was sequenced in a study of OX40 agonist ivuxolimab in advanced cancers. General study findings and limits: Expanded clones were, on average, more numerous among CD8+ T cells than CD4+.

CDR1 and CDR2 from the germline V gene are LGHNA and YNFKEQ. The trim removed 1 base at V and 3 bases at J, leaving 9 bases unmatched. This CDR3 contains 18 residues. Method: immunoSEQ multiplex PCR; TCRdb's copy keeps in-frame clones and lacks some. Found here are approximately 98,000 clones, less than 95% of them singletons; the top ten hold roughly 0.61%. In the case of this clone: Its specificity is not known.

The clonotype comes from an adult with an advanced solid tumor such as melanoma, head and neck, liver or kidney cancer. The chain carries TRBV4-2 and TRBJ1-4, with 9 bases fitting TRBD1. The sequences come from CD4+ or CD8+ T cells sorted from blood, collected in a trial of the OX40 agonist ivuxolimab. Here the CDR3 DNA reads TGTGCCAGCAGCCAAGCGGTAGGGACAGGGACCTCTAATGAAAAACTGTTTTTT. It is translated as CASSQAVGTGTSNEKLFF.